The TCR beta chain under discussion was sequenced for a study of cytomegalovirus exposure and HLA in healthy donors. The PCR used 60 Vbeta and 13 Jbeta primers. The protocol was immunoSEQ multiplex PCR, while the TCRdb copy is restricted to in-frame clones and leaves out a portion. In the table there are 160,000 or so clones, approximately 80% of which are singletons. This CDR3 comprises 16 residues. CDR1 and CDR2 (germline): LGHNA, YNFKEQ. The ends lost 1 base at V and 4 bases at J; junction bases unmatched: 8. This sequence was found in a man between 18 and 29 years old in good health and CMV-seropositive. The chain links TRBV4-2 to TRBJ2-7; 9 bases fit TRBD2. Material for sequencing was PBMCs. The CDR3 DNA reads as TGTGCCAGCAGCCAAGGGGAAGCGGGAGGTGGGTACGAGCAGTACTTC. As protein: CASSQGEAGGGYEQYF.